Sequencing of this TCR beta chain was carried out in a study of T cell repertoires and HLA-DP antigens. Study information: A couple of male donors and one female donor spanned ages 18-to-29 through 60-to-69. Pre-culture CD4+ samples used 1,200 ng DNA versus around 200 ng for CD137+CD4+ sorts.

Concerning this clone itself: As yet, its antigen is unknown.

Assay used: immunoSEQ multiplex PCR; TCRdb lists only in-frame clones, some missing. The table lists about 89,000 clones, around 86% of them singletons. The CDR3 consists of 12 residues. Trimming shortened V by 6 bases and J by 2 bases, and 11 bases separated the two germline ends. From germline, CDR1 is SQVTM and CDR2 ANQGSEA. Source material: CD4+ T cells from PBMCs. This chain uses TRBV29-1 with TRBJ2-7; D gene uncertain. The source of this sequence is a man aged 45-60 years in good health and CMV-seronegative. CDR3 residues: CSVLKGPYEQYF. The CDR3 DNA is TGCAGCGTCCTCAAAGGGCCCTACGAGCAGTACTTC.